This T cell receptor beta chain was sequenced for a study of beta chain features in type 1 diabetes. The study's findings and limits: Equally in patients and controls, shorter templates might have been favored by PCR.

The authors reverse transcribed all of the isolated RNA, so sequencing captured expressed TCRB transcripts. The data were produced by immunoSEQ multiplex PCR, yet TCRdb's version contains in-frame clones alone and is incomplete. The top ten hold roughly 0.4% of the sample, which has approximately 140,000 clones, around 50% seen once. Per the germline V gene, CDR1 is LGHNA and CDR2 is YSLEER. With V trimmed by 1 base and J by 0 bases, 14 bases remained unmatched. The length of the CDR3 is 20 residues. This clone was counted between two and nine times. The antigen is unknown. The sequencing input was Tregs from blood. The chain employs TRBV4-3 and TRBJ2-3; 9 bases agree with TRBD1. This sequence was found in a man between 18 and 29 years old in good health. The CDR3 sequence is CASSQAGQGLHSISTDTQYF. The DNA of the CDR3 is TGCGCCAGCAGCCAAGCGGGACAGGGTCTTCATTCGATTAGCACAGATACGCAGTATTTT.